The rows below give T cell receptor beta chains drawn from one sample of a study of T cell changes during pregnancy in multiple sclerosis. Using immunoSEQ multiplex PCR, the repertoire was profiled, and TCRdb retains in-frame clones only, with some absent. The sample lists fewer than 85,000 clones, about 92% occurring once. The sequenced sample was peripheral blood, obtained before pregnancy. The receptors stem from a female donor with multiple sclerosis, enrolled in a pregnancy study. Each CDR3 is given with its conserved first and last residue. The D gene is left open where the match is weak. The size field is filled for only some rows; it gives once, few, many or a size class.

V	D	J	size	CDR3	DNA
TRBV11-3	TRBD2	TRBJ2-1	.	CASSLGLAGNYEQFF	TGTGCCAGCAGCTTGGGGCTAGCGGGAAACTATGAGCAGTTCTTC
TRBV7-6	TRBD2	TRBJ2-7	.	CASSRSGGSSYEQYF	TGTGCCAGCAGCCGCTCGGGGGGGAGCTCCTACGAGCAGTACTTC
TRBV7-9	.	TRBJ1-2	.	CASSAPGKSDNYGYTF	TGTGCCAGCAGCGCCCCCGGGAAGAGCGATAACTATGGCTACACCTTC
TRBV6-1	.	TRBJ1-1	.	CASSPRSANTEAFF	TGTGCCAGCAGCCCTCGTAGCGCTAACACTGAAGCTTTCTTT
TRBV7-2	.	TRBJ2-1	.	CASSRSGINEQFF	TGTGCCAGTAGCCGGTCAGGGATCAATGAGCAGTTCTTC
TRBV9	.	TRBJ1-1	.	CASSVVEGGNTEAFF	TGTGCCAGCAGCGTAGTTGAGGGCGGGAACACTGAAGCTTTCTTT
TRBV11-3	.	TRBJ1-1	.	CASSPRPRTEAFF	TGTGCCAGCAGCCCCCGGCCGAGGACTGAAGCTTTCTTT
TRBV27	TRBD2	TRBJ2-2	.	CASSLFSGRSNTGELFF	TGTGCCAGCAGTTTATTTAGCGGGAGGTCCAACACCGGGGAGCTGTTTTTT
TRBV21-1	.	TRBJ1-5	.	CASSKRPEGQPQHF	TGTGCCAGCAGCAAACGTCCAGAGGGTCAGCCCCAGCATTTT
TRBV6-1	.	TRBJ1-4	.	CASSGNRVGEKLFF	TGTGCCAGCAGTGGAAACAGGGTAGGGGAAAAACTGTTTTTT
TRBV10-2	.	TRBJ1-2	.	CASSVGQGIPSYGYTF	TGCGCCAGCAGTGTGGGGCAGGGGATTCCTAGCTATGGCTACACCTTC
TRBV7-3	TRBD1	TRBJ2-1	.	CASSAQPGQGAYNEQFF	TGTGCCAGCAGCGCCCAACCGGGACAGGGGGCCTACAATGAGCAGTTCTTC
TRBV7-3	TRBD2	TRBJ2-7	.	CASSPIAGGGLNEQYF	TGTGCCAGCAGCCCTATAGCGGGAGGGGGTTTGAACGAGCAGTACTTC
TRBV5-1	TRBD2	TRBJ2-1	.	CASSLAMVAGGNEQFF	TGCGCCAGCAGCTTGGCGATGGTAGCGGGAGGAAATGAGCAGTTCTTC
TRBV4-1	.	TRBJ2-1	.	CASSQDGLPKVGIYNEQFF	TGCGCCAGCAGCCAGGATGGGCTGCCAAAGGTTGGTATTTACAATGAGCAGTTCTTC
TRBV6-6	.	TRBJ2-3	.	CASSLGGATQYF	TGTGCCAGCAGCCTAGGGGGAGCTACGCAGTATTTT
TRBV7-9	.	TRBJ2-1	.	CASRQPETEVGNEQFF	TGTGCCAGCAGACAACCCGAGACAGAGGTCGGCAATGAGCAGTTCTTC
TRBV19	.	TRBJ2-1	.	CASSKPTASYNEQFF	TGTGCCAGTAGTAAGCCGACGGCTAGTTACAATGAGCAGTTCTTC
TRBV7-9	.	TRBJ1-1	few	CASRSQGTTEAFF	TGTGCCAGCAGATCACAGGGAACCACTGAAGCTTTCTTT
TRBV29-1	TRBD2	TRBJ2-7	.	CSVEGLASGSYEQYF	TGCAGCGTTGAAGGTTTGGCTAGCGGGAGTTACGAGCAGTACTTC
TRBV7-2	.	TRBJ2-1	.	CASSLALDYNEQFF	TGTGCCAGCAGCTTAGCACTCGACTACAATGAGCAGTTCTTC
TRBV2	.	TRBJ2-7	once	CASRRKGGGGPQQYF	TGTGCCAGCAGGAGGAAAGGGGGCGGAGGGCCCCAGCAGTACTTC
TRBV7-2	TRBD2	TRBJ2-7	once	CASSPRGGTYEQYF	TGTGCCAGCAGTCCGCGCGGGGGGACCTACGAGCAGTACTTC
TRBV6-4	TRBD1	TRBJ1-1	.	CASSRTGNTEAFF	TGTGCCAGCAGCAGGACAGGGAACACTGAAGCTTTCTTT
TRBV11-2	.	TRBJ2-4	.	CASSPPRQKNIQYF	TGTGCCAGCAGCCCCCCCCGACAGAAAAACATTCAGTACTTC
TRBV7-9	.	TRBJ2-2	.	CASSAMGLTNTGELFF	TGTGCCAGCAGCGCAATGGGGCTAACGAACACCGGGGAGCTGTTTTTT
TRBV27	TRBD2	TRBJ2-7	.	CASSLGTSGYEQYF	TGTGCCAGCAGTTTAGGGACTAGCGGTTACGAGCAGTACTTC
TRBV10-3	TRBD1	TRBJ2-2	.	CAISESSGGFNTGELFF	TGTGCCATCAGTGAGTCCTCAGGGGGATTTAACACCGGGGAGCTGTTTTTT
TRBV19	.	TRBJ1-5	.	CASNVSPRGNQPQHF	TGTGCCAGTAATGTCTCCCCGAGGGGCAATCAGCCCCAGCATTTT
TRBV5-4	TRBD1	TRBJ1-4	.	CASSLDRGLGEKLFF	TGTGCCAGCAGCTTAGACAGGGGGTTAGGAGAAAAACTGTTTTTT
TRBV5-4	TRBD1	TRBJ2-6	.	CASSNRDRGLRANVLTF	TGTGCCAGCAGCAACCGGGACAGGGGTCTAAGGGCCAACGTCCTGACTTTC
TRBV4-3	TRBD1	TRBJ1-5	.	CASSQDRTGDSNQPQHF	TGCGCCAGCAGCCAAGATCGGACAGGGGATAGCAATCAGCCCCAGCATTTT
TRBV25-1	TRBD1	TRBJ2-3	.	CASSEDRTGQYF	TGTGCCAGCAGTGAAGACCGGACAGGGCAGTATTTT
TRBV29-1	.	TRBJ2-1	.	CSVAGQGSYNEQFF	TGCAGCGTTGCGGGCCAGGGGTCCTACAATGAGCAGTTCTTC
TRBV5-4	.	TRBJ1-1	.	CASSLTQGLVNPFF	TGTGCCAGCAGCTTAACACAGGGCCTAGTAAATCCTTTCTTT
TRBV7-2	TRBD2	TRBJ2-5	.	CASSPRGGETQYF	TGTGCCAGCAGCCCCCGGGGGGGAGAGACCCAGTACTTC
TRBV19	.	TRBJ1-5	.	CASSIGRAGQPQHF	TGTGCCAGTAGTATTGGCAGGGCTGGTCAGCCCCAGCATTTT